Listed below are T cell receptor beta chains from one sample, sequenced in a study of blood T cells in healthy people across ages. MiXCR, run by TCRdb on the 5' RACE reads, gives a single entry per CDR3 protein. The table has 1.5 million to 2 million distinct CDR3 sequences, 40% to 55% seen once. The sample consisted of blood. These receptors all come from a woman aged 40-49 years in good health. The CDR3 runs from the conserved cysteine through the conserved F or W.

V	J	CDR3
TRBV28	TRBJ2-3	CASSIRTGVVTDTQYF
TRBV12-3/TRBV12-4	TRBJ2-1	CASTPGQGVHEQFF
TRBV28	TRBJ2-5	CASSTNRGLETQYF
TRBV12-3/TRBV12-4	TRBJ2-1	CASSPSGGALEQFF
TRBV7-2	TRBJ1-5	CASSSDLGPQHF
TRBV7-8	TRBJ2-5	CASSSGGAEQYF
TRBV4-2	TRBJ2-4	CASSQSPGTGGGGIQYF
TRBV6-2/TRBV6-3	TRBJ2-6	CASSGGSFSGANVLTF
TRBV29-1	TRBJ2-7	CSVTQQGYEQYF
TRBV7-2	TRBJ2-5	CASSASSGVETQYF
TRBV9	TRBJ2-1	CASSVDRGTYNEQFF
TRBV9	TRBJ2-4	CASSVQGENIQYF
TRBV29-1	TRBJ2-1	CSVGQGNEQFF
TRBV7-9	TRBJ1-2	CASSPIGTGGSGYTF
TRBV28	TRBJ1-2	CASSYGTDGYYGYTF
TRBV6-6	TRBJ2-3	CAIAHGTGSTDTQYF
TRBV6-2/TRBV6-3	TRBJ1-2	CASSFDRGTWNGYTF
TRBV3-1	TRBJ2-7	CASSQFGQPSSYEQYF
TRBV29-1	TRBJ2-5	CSAPLAGAYSETQYF
TRBV28	TRBJ2-2	CASRPTDLNTGELFF